What follows are 19 T cell receptor beta chains derived from one specimen sequenced in a study of T cell repertoires in aging, cancer and after chemotherapy (dated by TCRdb to 2018 to 2020). This sample was sequenced with an Illumina MiSeq. Rearranged TRB sequences spanning V, D and J segments were amplified by multiplex touch-down PCR using a mixed TRB-A/B primer pool. TCRdb redid the processing of the public reads, applying fastp at Q25 and MiXCR, and retained in-frame beta chains. All rows with the same CDR3 protein become a single entry with the most common DNA and genes. Here the sample has more than 6,500 distinct CDR3 sequences; approximately 22% occur a single time. The biggest ten clones account for about 8.5% of the sample. Instead of sorted cells or RNA, genomic DNA extracted from peripheral blood served as the source for amplifying TCR beta rearrangements. Material: blood. These receptors originate from a human donor with a blood cancer.

This clonotype was counted between two and nine times. This sequence joins TRBV7-9 and TRBJ2-7, with D uncertain. The CDR3 loop spans 15 amino acids. The V gene lost 0 bases and the J gene lost 0 bases, with 9 bases spanning the gap. Germline V lookup: CDR1 SEHNR, CDR2 FQNEAQ (reference sequence). The CDR3 coding sequence is TGTGCCAGCAGCTTAGCGCTGAGTATCTCCTACGAGCAGTACTTC. As protein: CASSLALSISYEQYF.

This clonotype is labeled as medium-sized (0.01 to 0.1%). This CDR3 is CASSGTGQSSLGGYTF. Written as DNA, the CDR3 is TGTGCCAGCAGTGGAACGGGACAATCCTCCCTCGGTGGCTACACCTTC. This sequence joins TRBV6-1 and TRBJ1-2; possible D gene TRBD1, 6 bases. This CDR3 spans 16 amino acids. The germline V gene encodes CDR1 MNHNS and CDR2 SASEGT. V shed 4 bases and J shed 7 bases, with 22 bases lying between them.

In regard to this clonotype: This sequence may be a read error, since a much larger clone differs from it by one base. The chain links TRBV18 to TRBJ2-3; D remains ambiguous. CDR1 is KGHSH, CDR2 LQKENI, per germline. The CDR3 extends over 14 amino acids. This CDR3 reads CDSSEAVSTDTQYF. CDR3 nucleotide sequence: TGTGACAGCTCAGAGGCAGTTAGCACAGATACGCAGTATTTT.

In its sample, this clonotype ranks as medium-sized. The rearrangement joins TRBV19 to TRBJ1-5; possibly TRBD1 for D (5 bases). The CDR3 loop spans 12 amino acids. Germline V lookup: CDR1 LNHDA, CDR2 SQIVND (reference sequence). The V and J ends lost 5 bases and 6 bases respectively, with 8 bases between them. The CDR3 DNA is TGTGCCAGTAGTTGGGGACGTCAGCCCCAGCATTTT. Its translation: CASSWGRQPQHF.

V gene TRBV7-2 combines with J gene TRBJ2-7, with 9 bases aligning to TRBD1. Germline V gene data show CDR1 as SGHTA and CDR2 as FQGNSA. J lost 7 bases, V lost 5 bases, and 12 bases had no gene match. The CDR3 loop spans 15 amino acids. CDR3 protein: CASSHRGHNMGEQYF. In DNA form, the CDR3 reads TGTGCCAGCAGCCACAGGGGGCACAACATGGGGGAGCAGTACTTC. Drawing the rest from reference TRBV7-2 and TRBJ2-7, the complete variable domain is GAGVSQSPSNKVTEKGKDVELRCDPISGHTALYWYRQSLGQGLEFLIYFQGNSAPDKSGLPSDRFSAERTGGSVSTLTIQRTQQEDSAVYLCASSHRGHNMGEQYFGPGTRLTVT.

The chain recombines TRBV6-5 with TRBJ2-7; D may correspond to TRBD1 or TRBD2 (7 bases each). This CDR3 is 13 amino acids long. V was shortened by 6 bases and J by 6 bases, with 15 bases between the two germline ends. CDR1 is MNHEY and CDR2 is SVGAGI in the germline V gene. The CDR3: CASSLARGGEQYF. CDR3 sequence (DNA): TGTGCCAGCAGCTTAGCCAGGGGGGGCGAGCAGTACTTC.

J is TRBJ1-1 and V is TRBV5-4, with D perhaps TRBD1 (6 bases). CDR1 and CDR2 (germline): SGHNT, YYREEE (reference sequence). The CDR3 length is 16 residues. Trimming pared 0 bases from V and 4 bases from J, leaving 16 bases between. Written as DNA, the CDR3 is TGTGCCAGCAGCTTGGGGACAGCCCCCTGGGGCACTGAAGCTTTCTTT. Translated, it gives CASSLGTAPWGTEAFF.

This clonotype was seen only a few times. The V and J genes are TRBV30 and TRBJ2-3; 9 bases align to TRBD2. V dropped 2 bases and J dropped 1; count of bases not matched to a gene: 10. Per the germline V gene, CDR1 is GTSNPN and CDR2 is SVGIG (reference sequence). This CDR3 is 17 amino acids long. The CDR3 sequence is CAWSLAGTPGGTDTQYF. CDR3 coding DNA: TGTGCCTGGAGTCTAGCGGGAACCCCGGGGGGCACAGATACGCAGTATTTT.

This clonotype is classed as medium-sized. V gene TRBV6-5 combines with J gene TRBJ2-7; D may be TRBD1 (5 bases). Germline loops: CDR1 MNHEY, CDR2 SVGAGI. The ends were cut back, 6 bases at V and 0 bases at J, with 9 bases in the middle. The CDR3 loop spans 13 amino acids. The CDR3, as DNA: TGTGCCAGCAGAGGCAGGGTCTCCTACGAGCAGTACTTC. Translating gives CASRGRVSYEQYF.

This clonotype appeared a few times. J is TRBJ2-7 and V is TRBV11-2, with 8 bases lining up with TRBD1. CDR1 SGHAT and CDR2 FQNNGV come from the germline V gene. This CDR3 comprises 13 residues. V shed 3 bases and J 4 bases; nucleotides not matched to a gene: 2. In DNA form, the CDR3 reads TGTGCCAGCAGCTTGGGACAGGTGTACGAGCAGTACTTC. Encoded protein: CASSLGQVYEQYF. The full variable domain, rest sourced from reference TRBV11-2 and TRBJ2-7, is EAGVAQSPRYKIIEKRQSVAFWCNPISGHATLYWYQQILGQGPKLLIQFQNNGVVDDSQLPKDRFSAERLKGVDSTLKIQPAKLEDSAVYLCASSLGQVYEQYFGPGTRLTVT.

This clonotype is labeled as medium-sized. The J gene is TRBJ2-3, the V gene TRBV20-1; possibly TRBD1 or TRBD2 for D (5 bases each). CDR3 size: 16 residues. V lost 3 bases and J lost 0, with 16 bases in between. Germline V gene lookup returns CDR1 DFQATT and CDR2 SNEGSKA (reference sequence). In DNA, the CDR3 is TGCAGTGCTAGGGGTGGGACGGCCGTTAGCACAGATACGCAGTATTTT. This codes for CSARGGTAVSTDTQYF.

V usage is TRBV6-2 or TRBV6-3 and J usage is TRBJ2-1, with 7 bases that match TRBD2. The CDR3 consists of 15 residues. V gave up 5 bases and J gave up 0 bases; unmatched junction bases: 4. Germline loops: CDR1 MNHEY, CDR2 SVGEGT. This CDR3 is CASSERGGSYNEQFF. The CDR3, as DNA: TGTGCCAGCAGTGAACGCGGGGGCTCCTACAATGAGCAGTTCTTC.

This clonotype was recorded a few times. The chain links TRBV20-1 to TRBJ2-1; D remains unclear. The germline V gene has CDR1 DFQATT and CDR2 SNEGSKA (reference sequence). This CDR3 region has 16 residues. Trimming cost V 6 bases and J 0 bases, with 18 bases left between them. Here the CDR3 DNA reads TGCAGTGCAAGTCCCCCTTTGGGCAGCTCCTACAATGAGCAGTTCTTC. Its translation is CSASPPLGSSYNEQFF.

In this sample, this clonotype turned up a few times. The CDR3 DNA reads as TGTGCCAGCACCCTGAGAGACAGGGGGAGGTATGGCTACACCTTC. Protein product: CASTLRDRGRYGYTF. This rearrangement joins TRBV6-1 to TRBJ1-2; 9 bases agree with TRBD1. The CDR3 has 15 amino acids. V lost 7 bases, J lost 5 bases, and 11 bases stayed unmatched. In germline, CDR1 is MNHNS, CDR2 SASEGT.

This clonotype is judged medium-sized. V gene TRBV30 combines with J gene TRBJ1-5, with 10 nucleotides matching TRBD1. Trimming at V came to 4 bases and at J to 7 bases, leaving 16 bases not matched to a gene. Germline assignment: CDR1 GTSNPN and CDR2 SVGIG (reference sequence). The CDR3 loop spans 17 amino acids. The CDR3 sequence: CAWTKGDRGLGRQPQHF. CDR3 in DNA: TGTGCCTGGACTAAGGGGGACAGGGGCCTCGGGCGCCAGCCCCAGCATTTT.

Only a few counts were recorded for this clonotype. The rearrangement links TRBV12-3 or TRBV12-4 to TRBJ1-4; TRBD1 aligns across 11 bases. V dropped 6 bases and J dropped 3; count of bases not matched to a gene: 6. The CDR3 contains 16 residues. The CDR3 nucleotides read TGTGCCAGCAGCTGGGACAGGGGGAACTCTAATGAAAAACTGTTTTTT. Translating gives CASSWDRGNSNEKLFF.

CDR3 loop: CAWGDRGNQPQHF. The CDR3, as DNA: TGTGCCTGGGGAGACAGGGGTAATCAGCCCCAGCATTTT. The chain recombines TRBV30 with TRBJ1-5; TRBD1 aligns across 8 bases. CDR3 size: 13 residues. CDR1 is GTSNPN, CDR2 SVGIG, per germline (reference sequence). J was trimmed by 4 bases and V by 5 bases; bases with no gene match: 4.

A few counts support this clonotype. This sequence joins TRBV20-1 and TRBJ2-1, with no clear D. The CDR3 extends over 11 amino acids. Germline CDR1 is DFQATT and CDR2 is SNEGSKA (reference sequence). V was shortened by 7 bases and J by 10 bases, with 14 bases between the two germline ends. The CDR3 here is CSVEKGKEQFF. CDR3 nucleotide sequence: TGCAGTGTCGAAAAAGGGAAGGAGCAGTTCTTC.

A remark on this clonotype: A read error may be the cause here, since a much bigger clone is one base away. V and J are TRBV5-6 and TRBJ2-7; tentatively, D is TRBD1 (6 bases). The CDR3 has 15 amino acids. The germline gives CDR1 SGHDT, CDR2 YYEEEE. Here the CDR3 reads CVSSPQGDTFYEQYF. CDR3 bases: TGTGTCAGCAGCCCCCAAGGGGACACGTTCTACGAGCAGTACTTC.